This T cell receptor beta chain derives from a study of regulatory T cells in long-lasting Graves disease. The V gene lost 5 bases and the J gene lost 5 bases, with 13 bases spanning the gap. The CDR3 runs 14 residues. Germline V gene sequence: CDR1 SGHAT, CDR2 FQNNGV. The time point denotes: newly diagnosed GD, antithyroid drugs for less than 3 months. RNA extracted from PBMCs served as the sequencing template. Through Arm-PCR of CDR3 regions and iRepertoire HTBI primers, TCR beta libraries were built. One entry per CDR3 protein, called by TCRdb with MiXCR from the multiplex PCR reads. The sample carries 420,000 or so distinct CDR3 sequences, 15% to 20% recorded once. These data were also reused for a study on T cells in Graves' hyperthyroidism and ophthalmopathy.

The receptor was derived from a woman aged 18 to 35 with Graves disease. The V gene is TRBV11-2, the J gene TRBJ1-5; TRBD1 might be the D (6 bases). The starting material was peripheral blood mononuclear cells (PBMCs), obtained at new diagnosis, from a patient treated with antithyroid drugs. CDR3: CASSRTGSDQPQHF. As DNA, the CDR3 is TGTGCCAGCAGCCGCACAGGGTCGGATCAGCCCCAGCATTTT.